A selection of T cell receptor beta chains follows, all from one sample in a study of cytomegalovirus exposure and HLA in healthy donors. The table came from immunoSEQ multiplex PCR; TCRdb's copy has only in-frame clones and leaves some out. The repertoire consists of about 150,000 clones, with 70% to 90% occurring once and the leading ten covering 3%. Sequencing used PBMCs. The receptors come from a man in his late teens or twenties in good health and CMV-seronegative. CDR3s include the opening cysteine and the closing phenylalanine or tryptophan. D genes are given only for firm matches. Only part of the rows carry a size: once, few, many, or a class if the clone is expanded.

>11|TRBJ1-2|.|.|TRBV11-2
CATSGAGRYTF
TGTGCCACCTCCGGCGCAGGGCGCTACACCTTC
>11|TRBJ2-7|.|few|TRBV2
CASSRLVEQYF
TGTGCCAGCAGCAGGCTGGTCGAGCAGTACTTC
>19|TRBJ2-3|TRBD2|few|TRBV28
CASSLEVYGAGVLTDTQYF
TGTGCCAGCAGTTTAGAGGTATATGGCGCGGGGGTACTCACAGATACGCAGTATTTT
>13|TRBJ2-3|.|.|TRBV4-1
CASSHLYTDTQYF
TGCGCCAGCAGCCACCTCTACACAGATACGCAGTATTTT
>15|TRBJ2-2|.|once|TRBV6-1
CASRANRDYTGELFF
TGTGCCAGCAGGGCCAACAGGGATTACACCGGGGAGCTGTTTTTT
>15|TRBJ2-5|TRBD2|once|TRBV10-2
CASSDLAVVEKTQYF
TGCGCCAGCAGTGACCTAGCGGTGGTGGAAAAGACCCAGTACTTC
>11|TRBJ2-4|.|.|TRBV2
CASTQGSTQYF
TGTGCCAGCACCCAGGGTTCCACTCAGTACTTC
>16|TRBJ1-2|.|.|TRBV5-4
CASSLVAQGLSYGYTF
TGTGCCAGCAGCTTGGTTGCACAGGGATTAAGCTATGGCTACACCTTC
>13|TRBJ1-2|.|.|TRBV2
CASSELGARGYTF
TGTGCCAGCAGTGAGCTAGGGGCGCGTGGCTACACCTTC
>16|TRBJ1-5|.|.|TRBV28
CASSLYRGLDNQPQHF
TGTGCCAGCAGTTTATACAGAGGGCTCGACAATCAGCCCCAGCATTTT
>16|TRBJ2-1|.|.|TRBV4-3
CASSQAPEPTYNEQFF
TGCGCCAGCAGCCAAGCGCCAGAACCCACGTACAATGAGCAGTTCTTC
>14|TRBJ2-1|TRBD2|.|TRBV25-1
CASSPSGGASEQFF
TGTGCCAGCAGTCCTAGCGGGGGGGCGAGTGAGCAGTTCTTC
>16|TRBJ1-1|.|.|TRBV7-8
CASSLGQILPNTEAFF
TGTGCCAGCAGCTTGGGGCAGATACTACCGAACACTGAAGCTTTCTTT
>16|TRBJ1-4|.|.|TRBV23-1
CASSHPGHLGTEKLFF
TGCGCCAGCAGTCACCCGGGACACCTGGGGACTGAAAAACTGTTTTTT
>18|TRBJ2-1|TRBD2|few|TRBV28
CASSLSWTSGQTYNEQFF
TGTGCCAGCAGTTTAAGTTGGACTAGTGGCCAAACCTACAATGAGCAGTTCTTC
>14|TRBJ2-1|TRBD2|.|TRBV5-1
CASSLALAYNEQFF
TGCGCCAGCAGCTTGGCACTAGCGTACAATGAGCAGTTCTTC
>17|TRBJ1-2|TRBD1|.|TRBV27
CASSDRGTKLFISGYTF
TGTGCCAGCAGTGACAGGGGGACCAAGCTATTCATTTCTGGCTACACCTTC
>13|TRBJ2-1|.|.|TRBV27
CASSLRGNNEQFF
TGTGCCAGCAGTTTACGAGGAAACAATGAGCAGTTCTTC
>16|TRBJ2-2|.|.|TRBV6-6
CASSYSGTRFPGELFF
TGTGCCAGCAGTTATTCCGGGACTCGTTTCCCCGGGGAGCTGTTTTTT
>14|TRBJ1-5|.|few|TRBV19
CAVADNSWNQPQHF
TGTGCTGTAGCGGACAACTCCTGGAATCAGCCCCAGCATTTT
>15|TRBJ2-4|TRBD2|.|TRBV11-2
CASSLILGGKNIQYF
TGTGCCAGCAGCCTTATATTGGGGGGGAAAAACATTCAGTACTTC
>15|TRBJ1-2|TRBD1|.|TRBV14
CASSLGTAPVGGYTF
TGTGCCAGCAGCCTCGGGACAGCTCCTGTAGGAGGCTACACCTTC
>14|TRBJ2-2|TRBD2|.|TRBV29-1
CSALAGVNTGELFF
TGCAGCGCATTAGCGGGAGTGAACACCGGGGAGCTGTTTTTT
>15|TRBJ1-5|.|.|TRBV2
CASSEQGVSNQPQHF
TGTGCCAGCAGTGAGCAAGGGGTAAGCAATCAGCCCCAGCATTTT
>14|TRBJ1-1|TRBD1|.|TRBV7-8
CASRSDRGSAEAFF
TGTGCCAGCAGATCCGACAGGGGATCCGCTGAAGCTTTCTTT
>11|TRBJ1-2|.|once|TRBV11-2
CASSLADGYTF
TGTGCCAGCAGCTTAGCAGATGGCTACACCTTC
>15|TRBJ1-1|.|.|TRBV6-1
CASSVRGQLATEAFF
TGTGCCAGCAGTGTAAGAGGACAGCTTGCTACTGAAGCTTTCTTT
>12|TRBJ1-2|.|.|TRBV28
CASRQQGYGYTF
TGTGCCAGCAGACAACAGGGCTATGGCTACACCTTC
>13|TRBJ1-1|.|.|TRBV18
CASLGDMNTEAFF
TGTGCCAGCCTCGGGGACATGAACACTGAAGCTTTCTTT
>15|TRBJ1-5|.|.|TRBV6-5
CASSYSGASNQPQHF
TGTGCCAGCAGTTACTCGGGAGCTAGCAATCAGCCCCAGCATTTT
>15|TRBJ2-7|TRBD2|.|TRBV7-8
CASSFGTSGPLEQYF
TGTGCCAGCAGCTTCGGGACTAGCGGCCCCTTGGAGCAGTACTTC
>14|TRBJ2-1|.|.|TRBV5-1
CASSLEPGGDEQFF
TGCGCCAGCAGCTTGGAGCCCGGAGGGGATGAGCAGTTCTTC
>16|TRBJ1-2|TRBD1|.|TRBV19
CATSMKSGTGIYGYTF
TGTGCCACCTCAATGAAATCCGGGACAGGTATTTATGGCTACACCTTC
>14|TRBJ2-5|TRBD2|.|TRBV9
CASSPSGGQETQYF
TGTGCCAGCAGCCCTAGCGGGGGGCAAGAGACCCAGTACTTC
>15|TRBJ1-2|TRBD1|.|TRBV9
CASSPRPDRGYGYTF
TGTGCCAGCAGCCCCCGACCGGACAGGGGCTATGGCTACACCTTC
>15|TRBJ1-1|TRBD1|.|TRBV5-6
CASSLPRDRGTEAFF
TGTGCCAGCAGCTTGCCTCGGGACAGGGGCACTGAAGCTTTCTTT
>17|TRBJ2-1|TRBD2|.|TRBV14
CASSQEYSGSSYNEQFF
TGTGCCAGCAGCCAAGAATATAGCGGGAGCTCCTACAATGAGCAGTTCTTC
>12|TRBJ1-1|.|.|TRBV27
CASSLSGTEAFF
TGTGCCAGCAGTTTATCCGGCACTGAAGCTTTCTTT
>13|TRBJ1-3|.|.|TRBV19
CASSPSSGNTIYF
TGTGCCAGTAGCCCGAGCTCTGGAAACACCATATATTTT
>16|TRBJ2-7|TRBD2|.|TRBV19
CASSIPGTSGTMEQYF
TGTGCCAGTAGTATCCCCGGGACTAGCGGGACGATGGAGCAGTACTTC
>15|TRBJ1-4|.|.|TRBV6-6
CASSYVEDSNEKLFF
TGTGCCAGCAGTTACGTCGAAGATAGTAATGAAAAACTGTTTTTT
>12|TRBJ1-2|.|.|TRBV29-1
CSVDRADYGYTF
TGCAGCGTTGACAGGGCGGATTATGGCTACACCTTC
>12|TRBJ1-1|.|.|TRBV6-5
CASSRLNTEAFF
TGTGCCAGCAGCCGGTTGAACACTGAAGCTTTCTTT
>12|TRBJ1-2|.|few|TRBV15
CATSQTSYGYTF
TGTGCCACCAGCCAGACATCCTATGGCTACACCTTC
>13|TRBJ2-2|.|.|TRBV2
CASSAVAAGELFF
TGTGCCAGCAGTGCTGTAGCGGCCGGGGAGCTGTTTTTT
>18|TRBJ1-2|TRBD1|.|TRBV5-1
CASSLGQGLGSSNYGYTF
TGCGCCAGCAGCTTGGGACAGGGGTTAGGGTCATCTAACTATGGCTACACCTTC
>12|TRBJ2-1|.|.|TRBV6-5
CASRVGSGEQFF
TGTGCCAGCAGAGTCGGGAGTGGTGAGCAGTTCTTC
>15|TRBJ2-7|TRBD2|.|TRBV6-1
CASSETSAFSYEQYF
TGTGCCAGCAGTGAGACTAGCGCCTTCTCCTACGAGCAGTACTTC
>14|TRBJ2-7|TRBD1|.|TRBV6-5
CASSSPGQGGEQYF
TGTGCCAGCAGTAGCCCGGGACAGGGAGGCGAGCAGTACTTC
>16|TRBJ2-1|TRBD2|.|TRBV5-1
CASSLVLSGATDEQFF
TGCGCCAGCAGCTTGGTGTTGAGCGGGGCAACGGATGAGCAGTTCTTC
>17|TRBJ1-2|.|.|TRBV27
CASSLSAGVGANYGYTF
TGTGCCAGCAGTTTATCTGCAGGGGTGGGGGCTAACTATGGCTACACCTTC
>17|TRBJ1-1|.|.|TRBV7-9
CASRPGAGGRMNTEAFF
TGTGCCAGCAGGCCTGGGGCGGGGGGCCGTATGAACACTGAAGCTTTCTTT
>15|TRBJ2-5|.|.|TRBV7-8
CASSLEFVGRETQYF
TGTGCCAGCAGCTTAGAGTTCGTGGGCCGAGAGACCCAGTACTTC